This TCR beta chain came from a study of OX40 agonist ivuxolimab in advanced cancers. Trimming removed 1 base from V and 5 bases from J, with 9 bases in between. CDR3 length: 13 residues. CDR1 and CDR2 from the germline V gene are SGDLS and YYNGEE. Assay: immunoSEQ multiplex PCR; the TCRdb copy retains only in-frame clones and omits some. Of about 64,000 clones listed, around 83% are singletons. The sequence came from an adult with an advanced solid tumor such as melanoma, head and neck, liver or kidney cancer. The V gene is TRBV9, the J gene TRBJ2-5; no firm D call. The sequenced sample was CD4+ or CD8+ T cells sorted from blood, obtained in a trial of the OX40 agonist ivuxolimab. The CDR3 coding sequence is TGTGCCAGCAGCGTACTGGGTTCGGAGACCCAGTACTTC. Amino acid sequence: CASSVLGSETQYF.